Here is one T cell receptor beta chain with its context. Its target is unknown. Molecular barcoding with unique molecular identifiers was used for the TCRbeta library. TCRdb fed the PCR reads into MiXCR, producing one record per CDR3 protein. Altogether about 250,000 distinct CDR3 sequences are present, about 24% being singletons, with the ten largest covering 4% to 6%. This specimen belongs to a study of T-cell reconstitution after alpha-beta-depleted transplantation in children. The study, taken as a whole, reports: Newly produced T cells mostly accounted for T-cell counts and diversity one year post-transplant. Reports say that about two months after transplant, the alpha-beta T cells came out of several hundred graft clones that had expanded. Surviving recipient T cells and thymic progenitors produced the high day-60 TCRbeta diversity seen in some patients.

This CDR3 region has 14 residues. V was pared by 4 bases and J by 2 bases, with 15 bases between. The germline V gene has CDR1 DFQATT and CDR2 SNEGSKA (reference sequence). The source material was PBMCs, mostly from graft donor cells, sampled 360 days after TCRalphabeta/CD19-depleted stem cell transplant. V gene TRBV20-1 combines with J gene TRBJ2-7; a weak D match, TRBD1 (5 bases). This TCR was sampled from a female patient between 2 and 15 years old who had a stem cell transplant for congenital amegakaryocytic thrombocytopenia, so the T cells may come from the graft donor. The CDR3: CSAKWGRETYEQYF. In DNA, the CDR3 is TGCAGTGCTAAGTGGGGCAGAGAAACCTACGAGCAGTACTTC.